This TCR beta chain is from a study of cytomegalovirus exposure and HLA in healthy donors. Turning to the study itself: Of over 350 genotyped donors, 75% to 90% grouped in the Caucasian-associated ancestry cluster.

Germline V gene sequence: CDR1 KGHSH, CDR2 LQKENI. This CDR3 has 16 residues. The J segment lost 5 bases and the V segment lost 4 bases, leaving 8 bases of the junction unmatched. PCR employed 60 Vbeta and 13 Jbeta primers. Profiling relied on immunoSEQ multiplex PCR, and the TCRdb table lists in-frame clones only, not all of them. The sample records around 170,000 clones, approximately 84% being singletons. This TCR derives from a girl between 5 and 17 years old in good health and CMV-seropositive. The sample taken for sequencing was PBMCs. The chain has TRBV18 and TRBJ2-7; TRBD2 agrees at 13 bases. The CDR3 region has the DNA TGTGCCAGCTCACTCCTCGGACTAGCGGGAGTAAACGAGCAGTACTTC. This translates into CASSLLGLAGVNEQYF.